This T cell receptor beta chain was recorded in a study of tumor-infiltrating lymphocytes in primary liver carcinoma. The researchers produced TCR beta cDNA from roughly 500 ng total RNA with a constant-region primer. Three nested multiplex PCR rounds, a slightly modified ARM-PCR method, built the TCR beta libraries. In the first two PCR rounds, TRBV1-TRBV30 forward primers were paired with a C-beta reverse primer, and each round lasted roughly 10 cycles. TCRdb re-derived calls from the multiplex PCR reads in MiXCR, one entry per CDR3 protein. The sample gives just over 300,000 distinct CDR3 sequences, 50% to 75% of which show up once; approximately 17% is in the top ten. Germline DNA was also extracted, with blood RNA taken from unsorted whole blood. Germline V gives CDR1 SEHNR, CDR2 FQNEAQ (reference sequence). This CDR3 has 13 residues. Trimming removed 7 bases from V and 4 bases from J; junction bases left unmatched: 6.

Sequences were obtained from peripheral blood. The TCR originated in a woman aged 30 to 39 with primary liver carcinoma and hepatitis B virus infection. The rearrangement joins TRBV7-9 to TRBJ2-5, with 7 bases identical to TRBD2. The CDR3 region is CASMRGRGETQYF. The CDR3 DNA is TGTGCCAGCATGCGGGGGAGGGGAGAGACCCAGTACTTC.